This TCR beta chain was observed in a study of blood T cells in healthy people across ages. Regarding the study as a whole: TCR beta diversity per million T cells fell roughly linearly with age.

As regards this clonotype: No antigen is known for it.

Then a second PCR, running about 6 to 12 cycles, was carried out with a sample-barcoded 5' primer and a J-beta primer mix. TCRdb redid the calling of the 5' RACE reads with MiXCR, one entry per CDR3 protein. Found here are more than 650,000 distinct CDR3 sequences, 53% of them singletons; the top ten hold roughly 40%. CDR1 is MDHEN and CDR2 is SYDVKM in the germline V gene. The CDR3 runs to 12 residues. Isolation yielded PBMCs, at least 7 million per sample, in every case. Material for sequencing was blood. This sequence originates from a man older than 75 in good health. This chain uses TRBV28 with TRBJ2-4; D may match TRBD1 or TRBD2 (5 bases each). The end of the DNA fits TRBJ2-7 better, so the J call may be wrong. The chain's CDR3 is CASSSLGDEQYF. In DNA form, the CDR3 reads TGTGCCAGCTCGTCGTTGGGGGACGAGCAGTACTTC.